These 30 T cell receptor beta chains were all obtained from the same sample, sequenced in a study of cytomegalovirus exposure and HLA in healthy donors. PCR amplification relied on 60 Vbeta primers (plus 13 Jbeta primers). The assay was immunoSEQ multiplex PCR, and TCRdb's table has in-frame clones only and misses some. The data hold roughly 100,000 clones, with 71% observed a single time. The specimen was PBMCs. The receptors come from a female donor in good health and CMV-seronegative.

The gene calls are TRBV7-2 and TRBJ1-1; D is unclear. Trimming removed 5 bases from V and 5 bases from J, with 12 bases in between. Germline lookup yields CDR1 SGHTA and CDR2 FQGNSA. The CDR3 runs to 13 residues. The CDR3 region is CASSDTERTEAFF. CDR3 nucleotides: TGTGCCAGCAGCGACACGGAACGGACTGAAGCTTTCTTT.

The chain links TRBV5-6 to TRBJ1-4, with D uncertain. Germline CDR1 reads SGHDT; CDR2 reads YYEEEE. This CDR3 contains 15 residues. V gave up 4 bases and J gave up 10 bases, with 20 bases separating them. The CDR3 sequence: CASSDGKDLGRKLFF. The CDR3, as DNA: TGTGCCAGCAGCGATGGGAAGGACCTAGGGAGAAAACTGTTTTTT.

V usage is TRBV11-1 and J usage is TRBJ2-7; the D is unclear. Germline CDR1 is SGHAT and CDR2 is FQDESV (reference sequence). V lost 5 bases to trimming and J lost 7 bases, with 12 bases between them. CDR3 size: 12 residues. The DNA for the CDR3 is TGTGCCAGCAGCAGGTCGGGTCTTGAGCAGTACTTC. Its protein is CASSRSGLEQYF.

This clone was detected only once. The chain is built from TRBV29-1 and TRBJ1-1; the match to TRBD1 covers 7 bases. After removal of 4 bases from V and 3 bases from J, the junction contained 5 bases not matched to a gene. The CDR3 has 13 amino acids. CDR1 SQVTM and CDR2 ANQGSEA come from the germline V gene. CDR3 amino acids: CSVGATGDTEAFF. CDR3 coding DNA: TGCAGCGTTGGGGCTACAGGGGACACTGAAGCTTTCTTT.

The rearrangement uses TRBV7-2 and TRBJ2-7, with 7 bases aligning to TRBD1. V trimming: 3 bases; J trimming: 2 bases; junction bases outside the gene matches: 1. This CDR3 spans 13 amino acids. Germline values: CDR1 SGHTA, CDR2 FQGNSA. CDR3 DNA: TGTGCCAGCAGCTTTGGGACAGCCTACGAGCAGTACTTC. Translation: CASSFGTAYEQYF.

The J gene is TRBJ2-3, the V gene TRBV30; 12 nucleotides match TRBD2. The CDR3 covers 16 residues. CDR1 and CDR2 from the germline V gene are GTSNPN and SVGIG (reference sequence). V dropped 2 bases and J dropped 2; count of bases not matched to a gene: 5. The CDR3 region is CAWSRGTSGPTDTQYF. The CDR3 DNA reads TGTGCCTGGAGTAGGGGGACTAGCGGGCCCACAGATACGCAGTATTTT. Full variable domain (remainder filled in from reference TRBV30 and TRBJ2-3): SQTIHQWPATLVQPVGSPLSLECTVEGTSNPNLYWYRQAAGRGLQLLFYSVGIGQISSEVPQNLSASRPQDRQFILSSKKLLLSDSGFYLCAWSRGTSGPTDTQYFGPGTRLTVL.

The chain is built from TRBV13 and TRBJ2-5; TRBD1 aligns across 7 bases. The J call may be mistaken, given a closer DNA end match to TRBJ2-7. Germline lookup yields CDR1 PRHDT and CDR2 FYEKMQ (reference sequence). The CDR3 covers 17 residues. CDR3: CASSSSTGSKLFYEQYF. The CDR3 nucleotides are TGTGCCAGCAGCTCCTCGACAGGGTCTAAATTATTCTACGAGCAGTACTTC.

V and J are TRBV5-6 and TRBJ2-1; 7 nucleotides agree with TRBD2. J gave up 0 bases and V 4 bases, and 1 base lay outside the gene matches. Germline CDR1 and CDR2: SGHDT and YYEEEE. The CDR3 totals 14 residues. The CDR3 loop is CASSERDSYNEQFF. The CDR3 region has the DNA TGTGCCAGCAGCGAGCGGGACTCCTACAATGAGCAGTTCTTC.

This chain connects TRBV4-1 to TRBJ2-5; 8 nucleotides agree with TRBD1. The CDR3 spans 14 residues. Unmatched junction bases numbered 4, after V lost 4 bases and J lost 3 bases. Germline CDR1 reads MGHRA; CDR2 reads YSYEKL. The CDR3 spells CASSPGGPEETQYF. CDR3 in DNA: TGCGCCAGCAGCCCAGGGGGCCCCGAAGAGACCCAGTACTTC.

V is TRBV7-8 and J is TRBJ2-3, with D possibly TRBD2 on 5 matching bases. This CDR3 is built from 14 residues. CDR1 and CDR2 (germline): SGHVS, FQNEAQ. Trimming took off 2 bases at V and 3 bases at J, with 9 bases between the two ends. The CDR3, as DNA: TGTGCCAGCAGCTTAAGCGGCGGAACAGATACGCAGTATTTT. Protein: CASSLSGGTDTQYF.

The rearrangement joins TRBV6-4 to TRBJ2-1; 7 bases align to TRBD2. V was pared by 0 bases and J by 7 bases, with 3 bases of the junction left unmatched. The germline gives CDR1 MRHNA, CDR2 SNTAGT. The CDR3 spans 14 residues. The CDR3 sequence is CASSDSGGGNEQFF. The CDR3, as DNA: TGTGCCAGCAGTGACTCGGGGGGGGGTAATGAGCAGTTCTTC.

The chain joins TRBV13 to TRBJ1-1; 9 bases match TRBD1. Germline-derived CDR1 and CDR2 are PRHDT and FYEKMQ (reference sequence). Trimming at V came to 3 bases and at J to 0 bases, leaving 5 bases not matched to a gene. CDR3 length equals 16 residues. CDR3 in amino acids: CASSFNRGPMNTEAFF. CDR3 sequence (DNA): TGTGCCAGCAGCTTTAACAGGGGGCCCATGAACACTGAAGCTTTCTTT.

The chain couples TRBV7-3 to TRBJ2-2, with D maybe TRBD2 (6 bases). V was clipped by 3 bases and J by 4 bases, with 15 bases between them. Germline V gene sequence: CDR1 SGHTA, CDR2 FQGTGA. The length of the CDR3 is 16 residues. CDR3 protein: CASSLIGGSGTGELFF. The CDR3 nucleotides read TGTGCCAGCAGCTTGATCGGAGGGTCGGGCACCGGGGAGCTGTTTTTT.

This clone was counted a few times. A junction boundary mismatches the germline segment, possibly from a read error. Other DNA sequences in this sample translate to the same CDR3. V gene TRBV7-9 combines with J gene TRBJ2-7; D is uncertain. Germline CDR1 SEHNR, CDR2 FQNEAQ (reference sequence). The CDR3 has 12 residues. The CDR3 here is CASSLSSYEQYF. In DNA form, the CDR3 reads TGTGCCAGCAGCCTGAGCTCCTATGAGCAGTACTTC.

V usage is TRBV15 and J usage is TRBJ2-1; 7 bases map to TRBD2. This CDR3 is built from 15 residues. Per germline, CDR1 LNHNV and CDR2 YYDKDF (reference sequence). The J segment lost 1 base and the V segment lost 3 bases, leaving 3 bases of the junction unmatched. CDR3 coding DNA: TGTGCCACCAGCAGTGCAGCGGGGTCCTACAATGAGCAGTTCTTC. Translated: CATSSAAGSYNEQFF.

The rearrangement uses TRBV30 and TRBJ2-1; 8 bases match TRBD1. The length of the CDR3 is 15 residues. CDR1 and CDR2 (germline): GTSNPN, SVGIG (reference sequence). Unmatched junction bases numbered 11, after V lost 2 bases and J lost 8 bases. The CDR3 loop is CAWSIRILQGDEQFF. Written as DNA, the CDR3 is TGTGCCTGGAGTATTCGTATCCTACAGGGGGATGAGCAGTTCTTC. Variable domain in full (rest from reference TRBV30 and TRBJ2-1): SQTIHQWPATLVQPVGSPLSLECTVEGTSNPNLYWYRQAAGRGLQLLFYSVGIGQISSEVPQNLSASRPQDRQFILSSKKLLLSDSGFYLCAWSIRILQGDEQFFGPGTRLTVL.

This clone was seen a handful of times. The genes are TRBV5-5 and TRBJ2-1; 11 bases agree with TRBD2. The CDR3 is 15 residues long. V dropped 4 bases and J dropped 6; count of bases not matched to a gene: 6. Germline CDR1 and CDR2: SGHKS and YYEKEE (reference sequence). The DNA for the CDR3 is TGTGCCAGCAGCCCCGGACTAGCGGGTGCCAATGAGCAGTTCTTC. It translates to CASSPGLAGANEQFF.

This clone has only a few counts. This chain joins TRBV5-5 and TRBJ2-3; TRBD2 matches at 13 bases. CDR1 and CDR2 from the germline V gene are SGHKS and YYEKEE (reference sequence). This CDR3 region has 18 residues. The junction had 8 bases not matched to a gene; V was cut back by 2 bases and J by 2 bases. In DNA form, the CDR3 reads TGTGCCAGCAGCTTCCCAGAGGGACTAGCGGGGACCACAGATACGCAGTATTTT. This encodes CASSFPEGLAGTTDTQYF.

The DNA of the CDR3 is TGTGCCTGGAGTGTACTGGAGGGCAACTATGGCTACACCTTC. Its protein product is CAWSVLEGNYGYTF. The chain combines TRBV30 with TRBJ1-2; unclear D gene. The V gene lost 0 bases and the J gene lost 2 bases, with 10 bases spanning the gap. CDR1 GTSNPN and CDR2 SVGIG come from the germline V gene (reference sequence). The CDR3 runs to 14 residues.

The chain couples TRBV15 to TRBJ2-1; TRBD2 matches at 9 bases. The CDR3 extends over 14 amino acids. Germline assignment: CDR1 LNHNV and CDR2 YYDKDF (reference sequence). Trimming at V came to 3 bases and at J to 10 bases, leaving 7 bases not matched to a gene. CDR3 sequence reads: CATSSGSGREEQFF. The CDR3 DNA reads TGTGCCACCAGCAGCGGTAGCGGGAGAGAGGAGCAGTTCTTC.

A few counts support this clone. DNA for the CDR3: TGTGCCAGCAGCCAGGGACTAGCGGGAGCCGAGCAGTACTTC. Translated, it gives CASSQGLAGAEQYF. The chain has TRBV9 and TRBJ2-7, with TRBD2 matching 14 bases. The V gene's germline CDR1 is SGDLS and CDR2 YYNGEE. CDR3 length equals 14 residues. With V trimmed by 4 bases and J by 6 bases, 3 bases remained unmatched.

This clone came up once. V and J are TRBV29-1 and TRBJ2-7; 7 bases are a match to TRBD2. Germline V gene data show CDR1 as SQVTM and CDR2 as ANQGSEA. The CDR3 is made up of 14 amino acids. Trimming took 4 bases from V and 4 from J; bases not matched to a gene: 10. In nucleotides, the CDR3 is TGCAGCGTTGGGGGGGGTGTAGCGCTATACGAGCAGTACTTC. Translated: CSVGGGVALYEQYF.

V gene TRBV18 combines with J gene TRBJ2-7; 7 nucleotides align to TRBD2. V lost 8 bases to trimming and J lost 7 bases; unmatched junction nucleotides: 11. Germline CDR1 reads KGHSH; CDR2 reads LQKENI. The CDR3 runs 13 residues. DNA of the CDR3: TGTGCCAGCCATACCCCTAGCGGAAGAGAGCAGTACTTC. It translates to CASHTPSGREQYF.

The rearrangement joins TRBV9 to TRBJ2-1; a weak D match, TRBD2 (5 bases). V shed 0 bases and J shed 6 bases, with 13 bases lying between them. CDR1 and CDR2 from the germline V gene are SGDLS and YYNGEE. CDR3 length: 15 residues. Written as DNA, the CDR3 is TGTGCCAGCAGCGTAGAAGTGGGAGTCGGCAATGAGCAGTTCTTC. Its protein product is CASSVEVGVGNEQFF. The full variable domain, rest sourced from reference TRBV9 and TRBJ2-1, is DSGVTQTPKHLITATGQRVTLRCSPRSGDLSVYWYQQSLDQGLQFLIQYYNGEERAKGNILERFSAQQFPDLHSELNLSSLELGDSALYFCASSVEVGVGNEQFFGPGTRLTVL.

The gene calls are TRBV5-1 and TRBJ2-7; maybe TRBD2 (5 bases). The CDR3 contains 14 residues. Trimming removed 2 bases at V and 5 bases at J, with 14 bases between. The germline CDR1 and CDR2 sequences are SGHRS and YFSETQ. The CDR3 reads CASSLWVLGDEQYF. DNA of the CDR3: TGCGCCAGCAGCTTATGGGTCCTCGGGGACGAGCAGTACTTC.

In its sample, this clone was seen a few times. The chain employs TRBV27 and TRBJ2-7; the D gene is possibly TRBD1 (5 bases). The V end lost 7 bases, the J end lost 4 bases, and 29 bases lay between the germline ends. The CDR3 has 18 residues. Germline lookup yields CDR1 MNHEY and CDR2 SMNVEV (reference sequence). CDR3 DNA sequence: TGTGCCAGCACTCAGTCTAGGGGATTCAATACGCTGGGGTACGAGCAGTACTTC. As protein: CASTQSRGFNTLGYEQYF.

This clone has only one observation. The chain is built from TRBV10-3 and TRBJ2-1; 12 bases map to TRBD2. The CDR3 loop spans 19 amino acids. The ends lost 4 bases at V and 0 bases at J; junction bases unmatched: 10. The germline CDR1 and CDR2 sequences are ENHRY and SYGVKD. CDR3 sequence: CAISVKRTSGMSSYNEQFF. The CDR3 region has the DNA TGTGCCATCAGTGTAAAGCGGACTAGCGGGATGAGCTCCTACAATGAGCAGTTCTTC.

This clone occurred a few times. This chain connects TRBV19 to TRBJ1-1, with 7 nucleotides matching TRBD1. The CDR3 spans 12 residues. Germline V CDR1 and CDR2: LNHDA, SQIVND (reference sequence). V lost 6 bases to trimming and J lost 3 bases; unmatched junction nucleotides: 1. Here the CDR3 reads CASRQGYTEAFF. The CDR3 DNA reads TGTGCCAGTAGACAGGGGTACACTGAAGCTTTCTTT.

This clone was seen just once. Other DNA sequences from this sample encode an identical CDR3 as well. The V gene is TRBV28, the J gene TRBJ2-7; no definite D call. Germline CDR1 and CDR2: MDHEN and SYDVKM. Trimming took off 5 bases at V and 3 bases at J, with 5 bases between the two ends. The CDR3 sequence is 11 residues long. The CDR3 DNA sequence: TGTGCCAGCAGTCCCCACTACGAGCAGTACTTC. It specifies CASSPHYEQYF.

Points on this clone: One end of the junction fails to match germline, which may point to a read error. Other DNA sequences of this sample code for an identical CDR3. The chain couples TRBV4-3 to TRBJ1-1, with a possible D match to TRBD1 (6 bases). CDR3 length: 12 residues. Germline lookup yields CDR1 LGHNA and CDR2 YSLEER. The CDR3 DNA is TGCGCCAGCAGTCAAGGCGCAGGGGCGGCTTTCTTT. As protein: CASSQGAGAAFF.